This T cell receptor (beta chain) was captured in a study of shared clonotypes between healthy human individuals. Donors were healthy HIV-negative adults without recently reported acute infections or vaccinations. The table came from immunoSEQ multiplex PCR; TCRdb's copy has only in-frame clones and leaves some out. This sample yields roughly 1,000,000 clones, of which approximately 80% are seen a single time; around 0.6% belongs to the top ten. The study, taken as a whole, reports: A generally larger estimated richness was seen in naive subsets than in memory subsets.

In the case of this clone: Its antigen is as yet unknown.

The sequence derives from a man between 18 and 29 years old in good health. Some clones in this sample may be carry-over from other donors' samples. The sequenced sample was memory CD4+ T cells from PBMCs. Subset: CD45RA-negative fraction.

The CDR3 reads CASSSIRSYYGYTF. The CDR3 DNA reads as TGTGCCAGCAGTTCCATTAGGTCGTACTATGGCTACACCTTC. The genes are TRBV28 and TRBJ1-2; D is unresolved. Trimming cost V 4 bases and J 3 bases, with 12 bases left between them. Germline V gene data show CDR1 as MDHEN and CDR2 as SYDVKM. The CDR3 covers 14 residues.